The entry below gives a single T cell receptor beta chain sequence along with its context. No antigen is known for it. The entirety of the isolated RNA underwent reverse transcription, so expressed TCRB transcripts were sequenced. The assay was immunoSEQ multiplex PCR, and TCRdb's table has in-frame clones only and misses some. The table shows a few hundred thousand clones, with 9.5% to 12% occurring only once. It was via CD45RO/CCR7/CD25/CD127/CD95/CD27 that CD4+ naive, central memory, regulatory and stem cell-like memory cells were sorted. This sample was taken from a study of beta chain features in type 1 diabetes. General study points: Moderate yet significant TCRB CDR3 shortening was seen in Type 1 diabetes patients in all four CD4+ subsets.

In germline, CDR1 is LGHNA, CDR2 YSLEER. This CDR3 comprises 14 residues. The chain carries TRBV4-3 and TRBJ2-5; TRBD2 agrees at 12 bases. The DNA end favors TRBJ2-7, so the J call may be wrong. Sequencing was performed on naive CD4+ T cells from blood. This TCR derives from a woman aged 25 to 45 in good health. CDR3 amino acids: CASSGLAGPYEQYF. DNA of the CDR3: TGCGCCAGCAGCGGACTAGCGGGGCCCTACGAGCAGTACTTC.